The source of this T cell receptor (beta chain) is a study of cytomegalovirus exposure and HLA in healthy donors. Germline values: CDR1 MNHEY, CDR2 SMNVEV (reference sequence). V was pared by 6 bases and J by 6 bases, with 15 bases between. The CDR3 runs 15 residues. The PCR was carried out with 60 Vbeta primers and 13 Jbeta primers. Clones were sequenced by immunoSEQ multiplex PCR, and TCRdb holds only the in-frame ones, with some missing. The data show roughly 100,000 clones, with around 80% seen just once and approximately 1.7% held by the top ten. This chain links TRBV27 with TRBJ1-6; a weak D match, TRBD1 (6 bases). The specimen was PBMCs. This receptor was taken from a woman aged 40 to 50 in good health and CMV-seronegative. The CDR3 here is CASSPRGLANSPLHF. The DNA for the CDR3 is TGTGCCAGCAGCCCCAGGGGTCTAGCTAATTCACCCCTCCACTTT.